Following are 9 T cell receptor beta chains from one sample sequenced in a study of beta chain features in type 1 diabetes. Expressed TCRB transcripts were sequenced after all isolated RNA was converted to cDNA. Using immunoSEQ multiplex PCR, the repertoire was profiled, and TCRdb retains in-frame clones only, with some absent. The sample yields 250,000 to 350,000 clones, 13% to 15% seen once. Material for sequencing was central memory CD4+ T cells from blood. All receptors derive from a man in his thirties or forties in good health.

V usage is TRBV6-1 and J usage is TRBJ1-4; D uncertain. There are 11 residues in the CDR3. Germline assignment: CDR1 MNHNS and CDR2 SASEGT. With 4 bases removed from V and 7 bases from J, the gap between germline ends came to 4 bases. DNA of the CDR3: TGTGCCAGCAGTGTGGGTGAAAAACTGTTTTTT. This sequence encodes CASSVGEKLFF.

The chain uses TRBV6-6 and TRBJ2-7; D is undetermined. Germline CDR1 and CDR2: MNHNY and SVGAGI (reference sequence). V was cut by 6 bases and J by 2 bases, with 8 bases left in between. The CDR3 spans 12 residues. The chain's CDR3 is CASRSKTYEQYV. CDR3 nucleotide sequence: TGTGCCAGCAGGTCGAAGACCTACGAGCAGTACGTC.

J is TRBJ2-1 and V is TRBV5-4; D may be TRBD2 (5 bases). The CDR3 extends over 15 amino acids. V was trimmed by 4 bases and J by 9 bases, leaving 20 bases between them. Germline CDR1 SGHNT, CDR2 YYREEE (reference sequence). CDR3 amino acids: CASSIRTAPKSEQFF. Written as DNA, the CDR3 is TGTGCCAGCAGCATTAGGACTGCCCCGAAGTCTGAGCAGTTCTTC.

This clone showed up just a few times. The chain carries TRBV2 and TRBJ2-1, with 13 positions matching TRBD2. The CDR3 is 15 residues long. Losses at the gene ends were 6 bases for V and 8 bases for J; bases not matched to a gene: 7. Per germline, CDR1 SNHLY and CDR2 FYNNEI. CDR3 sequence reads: CASRELAGGAYEQFF. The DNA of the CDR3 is TGTGCCAGCAGAGAACTAGCGGGGGGGGCCTATGAGCAGTTCTTC.

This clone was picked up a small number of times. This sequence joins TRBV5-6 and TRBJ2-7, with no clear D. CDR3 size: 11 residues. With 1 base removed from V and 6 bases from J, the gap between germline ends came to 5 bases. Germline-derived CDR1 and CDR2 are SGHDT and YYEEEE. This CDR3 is CASSLYGEQYF. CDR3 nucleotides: TGTGCCAGCAGCTTGTATGGCGAGCAGTACTTC.

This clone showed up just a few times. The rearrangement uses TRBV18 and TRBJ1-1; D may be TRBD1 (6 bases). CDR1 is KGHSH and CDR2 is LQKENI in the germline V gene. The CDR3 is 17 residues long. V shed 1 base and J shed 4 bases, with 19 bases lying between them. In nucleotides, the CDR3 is TGTGCCAGCTCACCACTCCCCGGCAGGGGATCGGGCACTGAAGCTTTCTTT. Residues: CASSPLPGRGSGTEAFF. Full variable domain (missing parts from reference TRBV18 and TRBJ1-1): NAGVMQNPRHLVRRRGQEARLRCSPMKGHSHVYWYRQLPEEGLKFMVYLQKENIIDESGMPKERFSAEFPKEGPSILRIQQVVRGDSAAYFCASSPLPGRGSGTEAFFGQGTRLTVV.

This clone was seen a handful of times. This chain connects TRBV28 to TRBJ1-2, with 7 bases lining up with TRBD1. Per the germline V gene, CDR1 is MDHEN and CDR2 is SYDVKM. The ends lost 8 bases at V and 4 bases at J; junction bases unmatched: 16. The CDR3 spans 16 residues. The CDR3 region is CASLGQDRLTGYGYTF. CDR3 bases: TGTGCCAGCCTCGGACAGGACCGCCTAACGGGCTATGGCTACACCTTC.

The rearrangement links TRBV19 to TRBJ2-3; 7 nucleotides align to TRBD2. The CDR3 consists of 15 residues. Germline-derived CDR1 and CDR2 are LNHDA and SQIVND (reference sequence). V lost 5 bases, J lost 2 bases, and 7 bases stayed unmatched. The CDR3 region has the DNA TGTGCCAGTAGTTCCCTAGCGGATAACACAGATACGCAGTATTTT. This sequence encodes CASSSLADNTDTQYF.

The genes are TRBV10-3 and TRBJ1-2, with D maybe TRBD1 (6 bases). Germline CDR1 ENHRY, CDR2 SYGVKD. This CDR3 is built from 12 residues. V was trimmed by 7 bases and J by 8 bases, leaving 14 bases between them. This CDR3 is CAIKTTGPGYTF. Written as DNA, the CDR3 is TGTGCCATCAAAACGACAGGTCCAGGCTACACCTTC.